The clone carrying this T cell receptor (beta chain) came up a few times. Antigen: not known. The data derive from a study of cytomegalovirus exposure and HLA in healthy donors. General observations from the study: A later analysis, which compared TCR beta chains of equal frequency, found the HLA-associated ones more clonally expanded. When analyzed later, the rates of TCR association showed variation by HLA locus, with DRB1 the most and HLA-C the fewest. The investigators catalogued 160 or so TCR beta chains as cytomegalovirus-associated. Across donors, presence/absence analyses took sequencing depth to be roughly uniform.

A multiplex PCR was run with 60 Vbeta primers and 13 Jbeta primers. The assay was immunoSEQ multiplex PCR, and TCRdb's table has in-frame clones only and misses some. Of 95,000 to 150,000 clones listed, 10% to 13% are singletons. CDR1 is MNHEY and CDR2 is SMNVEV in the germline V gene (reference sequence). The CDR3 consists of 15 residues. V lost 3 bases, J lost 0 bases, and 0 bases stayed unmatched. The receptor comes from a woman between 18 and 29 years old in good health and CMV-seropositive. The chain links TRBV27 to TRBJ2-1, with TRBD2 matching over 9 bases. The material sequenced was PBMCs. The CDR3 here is CASSFSGSSYNEQFF. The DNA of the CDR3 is TGTGCCAGCAGTTTTAGCGGGAGCTCCTACAATGAGCAGTTCTTC.